Shown below are 9 T cell receptor beta chains from a single sample sequenced in a study of T cells in narcolepsy. Profiled with immunoSEQ multiplex PCR; TCRdb holds only in-frame clones, not every one. Found here are about 40,000 clones, about 87% of them singletons; the top ten hold around 1.2%. What was sequenced was CD45RA- memory CD4+ T cells from PBMCs. The receptor set was obtained from a human donor with narcolepsy.

This chain links TRBV6-1 with TRBJ2-3, with TRBD2 matching 7 bases. The CDR3 is 16 amino acids. CDR1 and CDR2 (germline): MNHNS, SASEGT. V trimming: 3 bases; J trimming: 7 bases; junction bases outside the gene matches: 13. DNA of the CDR3: TGTGCCAGCAGTGATCCCTCCGGACTAGTATCAAATACGCAGTATTTT. Translated, it gives CASSDPSGLVSNTQYF.

V gene TRBV9 combines with J gene TRBJ2-5, with 7 bases lining up with TRBD2. The length of the CDR3 is 13 residues. J lost 7 bases, V lost 2 bases, and 5 bases had no gene match. Germline CDR1 reads SGDLS; CDR2 reads YYNGEE. The CDR3 reads CASSVETGGTQYF. The CDR3 DNA reads as TGTGCCAGCAGCGTCGAGACGGGGGGGACCCAGTACTTC.

The chain has TRBV4-2 and TRBJ1-4; 11 bases are a match to TRBD1. V shed 0 bases and J 10 bases; nucleotides not matched to a gene: 13. The V gene's germline CDR1 is LGHNA and CDR2 YNFKEQ. The CDR3 spans 18 residues. The CDR3 DNA follows: TGTGCCAGCAGCCAAGACCCGGACAGGGGGCGCCGCTTCGGAAAACTGTTTTTT. Its protein is CASSQDPDRGRRFGKLFF.

DNA for the CDR3: TGTGCCAGCAGTCGATGGACAGGGGAAACAGATACGCAGTATTTT. It is translated as CASSRWTGETDTQYF. The rearrangement links TRBV11-3 to TRBJ2-3; TRBD1 matches 9 bases. Germline assignment: CDR1 SGHNT and CDR2 YENEEA. The length of the CDR3 is 15 residues. V trimming: 6 bases; J trimming: 3 bases; junction bases outside the gene matches: 7. The full variable domain, completed using reference TRBV11-3 and TRBJ2-3, is EAGVVQSPRYKIIEKKQPVAFWCNPISGHNTLYWYLQNLGQGPELLIRYENEEAVDDSQLPKDRFSAERLKGVDSTLKIQPAELGDSAVYLCASSRWTGETDTQYFGPGTRLTVL.

This clone showed up just a few times. The V gene is TRBV18, the J gene TRBJ2-7; D is possibly TRBD2 (6 bases). V was trimmed by 3 bases and J by 4 bases, leaving 13 bases between them. Germline assignment: CDR1 KGHSH and CDR2 LQKENI. CDR3 size: 14 residues. The CDR3 DNA reads as TGTGCCAGCTCACCGGACGGGAGAGGTTACGAGCAGTACTTC. This codes for CASSPDGRGYEQYF.

This chain connects TRBV2 to TRBJ2-7, with 11 bases lining up with TRBD2. Per the germline V gene, CDR1 is SNHLY and CDR2 is FYNNEI. CDR3 length equals 12 residues. The junction had 4 bases not matched to a gene; V was cut back by 5 bases and J by 10 bases. The CDR3 loop is CASSWTSGYQYF. CDR3 sequence (DNA): TGTGCCAGCAGTTGGACTAGCGGGTATCAGTACTTC.

This clone occurred once. The V and J genes are TRBV4-2 and TRBJ1-3; D gene unclear. Per the germline V gene, CDR1 is LGHNA and CDR2 is YNFKEQ. Between the trimmed V and J ends, which lost 0 bases and 0 bases, there was a span of 9 bases. The CDR3 has 16 residues. The CDR3 DNA follows: TGTGCCAGCAGCCAAGATTCTACGGTCTCTGGAAACACCATATATTTT. The encoded protein is CASSQDSTVSGNTIYF.

This chain joins TRBV19 and TRBJ2-5, with TRBD1 as a possible D gene (5 bases). V was clipped by 4 bases and J by 1 base, with 10 bases between them. The CDR3 consists of 14 residues. Germline V CDR1 and CDR2: LNHDA, SQIVND (reference sequence). The CDR3 nucleotides read TGTGCCAGTAGTACCCGGACACGCCAAGAGACCCAGTACTTC. Protein sequence: CASSTRTRQETQYF.

The chain employs TRBV15 and TRBJ1-1; D is ambiguous. V was cut by 0 bases and J by 9 bases, with 11 bases left in between. From germline, CDR1 is LNHNV and CDR2 YYDKDF (reference sequence). This CDR3 is 13 amino acids long. CDR3 in amino acids: CATSRDENTKAFF. The CDR3 coding sequence is TGTGCCACCAGCAGAGATGAGAACACCAAAGCTTTCTTT.